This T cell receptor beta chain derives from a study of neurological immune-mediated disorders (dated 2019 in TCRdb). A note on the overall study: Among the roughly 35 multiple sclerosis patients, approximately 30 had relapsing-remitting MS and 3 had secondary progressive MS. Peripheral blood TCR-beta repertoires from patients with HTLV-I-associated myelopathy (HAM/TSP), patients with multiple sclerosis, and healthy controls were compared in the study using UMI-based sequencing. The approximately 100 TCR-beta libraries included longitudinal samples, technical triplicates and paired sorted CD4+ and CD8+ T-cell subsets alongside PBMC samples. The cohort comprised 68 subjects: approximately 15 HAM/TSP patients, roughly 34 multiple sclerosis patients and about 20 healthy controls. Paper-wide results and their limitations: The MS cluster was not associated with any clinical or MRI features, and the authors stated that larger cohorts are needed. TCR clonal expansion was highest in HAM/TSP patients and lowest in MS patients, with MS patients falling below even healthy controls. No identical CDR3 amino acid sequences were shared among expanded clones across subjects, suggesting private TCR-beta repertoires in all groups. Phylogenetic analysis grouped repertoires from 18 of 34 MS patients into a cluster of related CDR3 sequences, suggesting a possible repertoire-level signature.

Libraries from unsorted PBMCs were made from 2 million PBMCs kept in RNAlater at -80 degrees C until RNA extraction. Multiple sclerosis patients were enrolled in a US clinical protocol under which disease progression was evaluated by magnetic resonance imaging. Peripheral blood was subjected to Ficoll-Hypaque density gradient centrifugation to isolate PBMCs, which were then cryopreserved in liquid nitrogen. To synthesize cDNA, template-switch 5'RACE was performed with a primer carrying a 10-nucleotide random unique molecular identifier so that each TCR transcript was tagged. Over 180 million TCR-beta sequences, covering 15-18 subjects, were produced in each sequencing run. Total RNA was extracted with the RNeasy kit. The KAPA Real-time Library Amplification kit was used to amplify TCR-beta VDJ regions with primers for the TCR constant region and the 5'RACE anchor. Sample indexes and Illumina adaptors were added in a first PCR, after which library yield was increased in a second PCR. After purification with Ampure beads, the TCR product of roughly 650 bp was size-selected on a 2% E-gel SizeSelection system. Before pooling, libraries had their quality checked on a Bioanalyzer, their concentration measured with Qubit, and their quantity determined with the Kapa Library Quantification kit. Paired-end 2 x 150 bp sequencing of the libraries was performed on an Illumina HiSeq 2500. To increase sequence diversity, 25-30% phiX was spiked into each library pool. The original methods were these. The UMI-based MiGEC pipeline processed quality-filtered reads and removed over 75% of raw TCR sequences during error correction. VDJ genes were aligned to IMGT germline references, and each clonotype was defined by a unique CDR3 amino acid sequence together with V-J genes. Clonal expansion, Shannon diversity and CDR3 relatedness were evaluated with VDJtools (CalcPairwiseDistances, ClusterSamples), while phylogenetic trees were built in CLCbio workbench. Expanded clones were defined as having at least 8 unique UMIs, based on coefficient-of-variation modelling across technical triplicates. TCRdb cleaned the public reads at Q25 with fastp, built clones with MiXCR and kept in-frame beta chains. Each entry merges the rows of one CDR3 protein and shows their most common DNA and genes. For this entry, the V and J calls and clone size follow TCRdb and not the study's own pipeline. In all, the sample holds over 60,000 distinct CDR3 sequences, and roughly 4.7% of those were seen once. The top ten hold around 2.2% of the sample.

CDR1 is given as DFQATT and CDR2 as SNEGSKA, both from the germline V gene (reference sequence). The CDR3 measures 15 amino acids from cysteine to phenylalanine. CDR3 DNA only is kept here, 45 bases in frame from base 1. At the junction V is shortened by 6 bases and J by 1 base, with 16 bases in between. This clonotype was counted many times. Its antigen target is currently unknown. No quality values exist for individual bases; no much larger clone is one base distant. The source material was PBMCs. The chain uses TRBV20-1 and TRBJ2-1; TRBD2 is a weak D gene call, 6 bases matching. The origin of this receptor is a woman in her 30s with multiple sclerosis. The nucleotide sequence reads TGCAGTGCCGCTCGTGGGGGGACTTCCTACAATGAGCAGTTCTTC. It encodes CSAARGGTSYNEQFF.